The 18 T cell receptor beta chains below were found in one sample sequenced in a study of T cell repertoires in cytomegalovirus infection. From the reads, TCRdb called clonotypes with MiXCR, one entry per CDR3 protein. The sample records around 570,000 distinct CDR3 sequences, roughly 43% being singletons. These TCRs are of unknown antigen specificity. Sample: cultured PBMCs, taken from culture after CMV antigen stimulation. These receptors all stem from a human donor in good health (CMV status not recorded). Some clones in this sample may be carry-over from other donors' samples.

This clonotype occurred many times. The chain uses TRBV7-2 and TRBJ2-4; the D gene is possibly TRBD2 (6 bases). Germline loops: CDR1 SGHTA, CDR2 FQGNSA. Trimming left V 5 bases short and J 0 bases short, with 14 bases between. The CDR3 loop spans 16 amino acids. CDR3 coding DNA: TGTGCCAGCAGCCCATGGGGGGACCTAGCCAAAAACATTCAGTACTTC. The encoded protein is CASSPWGDLAKNIQYF.

The chain recombines TRBV20-1 with TRBJ1-4; perhaps TRBD1 as D (5 bases). Trimming removed 0 bases from V and 7 bases from J, with 12 bases in between. The CDR3 contains 14 residues. CDR1 and CDR2 from the germline V gene are DFQATT and SNEGSKA (reference sequence). The CDR3 DNA sequence: TGCAGTGCTAGAGAACAGGTCAAAAGTGAAAAACTGTTTTTT. As protein: CSAREQVKSEKLFF.

This clonotype was counted once. Since a much larger clone is just one base distant, this may be a read error. The V gene is TRBV7-2, the J gene TRBJ2-3, with 14 bases lining up with TRBD2. The CDR3 runs to 16 residues. The V segment lost 7 bases and the J segment 6 bases; nucleotides outside the gene matches: 9. The germline V gene has CDR1 SGHTA and CDR2 FQGNSA. CDR3 sequence reads: CASKRLAGGEVDTQYF. The CDR3 DNA sequence: TGTGCCAGCAAAAGACTAGCGGGAGGGGAAGTGGATACGCAGTATTTT.

V and J are TRBV7-2 and TRBJ2-5, with TRBD2 as a possible D gene (6 bases). Germline CDR1 SGHTA, CDR2 FQGNSA. The CDR3 is 15 residues long. V was cut by 5 bases and J by 2 bases, with 15 bases left in between. The CDR3 region is CASSTAGTVQETQYF. As DNA, the CDR3 is TGTGCCAGCAGCACGGCCGGGACTGTACAAGAGACCCAGTACTTC. Based on the CDR3 plus reference TRBV7-2 and TRBJ2-5, the full variable domain is GAGVSQSPSNKVTEKGKDVELRCDPISGHTALYWYRQSLGQGLEFLIYFQGNSAPDKSGLPSDRFSAERTGGSVSTLTIQRTQQEDSAVYLCASSTAGTVQETQYFGPGTRLLVL.

This clonotype was observed a few times. The chain has TRBV20-1 and TRBJ1-6; D possibly corresponds to TRBD1 (5 bases). This CDR3 comprises 20 residues. In germline, CDR1 is DFQATT, CDR2 SNEGSKA (reference sequence). V was cut by 1 base and J by 4 bases, with 26 bases left in between. The CDR3 DNA is TGCAGTGCTAGAGGGAACAGGTTGGGTGCCCAGGGTTTTTATAATTCACCCCTCCACTTT. Protein sequence: CSARGNRLGAQGFYNSPLHF.

The chain combines TRBV5-5 with TRBJ2-7; the D gene could be TRBD1 or TRBD2 (5 bases each). CDR3 length equals 16 residues. Between the trimmed V and J ends, which lost 5 bases and 2 bases, there was a span of 20 bases. Per the germline V gene, CDR1 is SGHKS and CDR2 is YYEKEE (reference sequence). CDR3 region: CASRPGFGTDTYEQYF. As DNA, the CDR3 is TGTGCCAGCAGACCCGGGTTCGGGACCGACACCTACGAGCAGTACTTC.

V usage is TRBV7-2 and J usage is TRBJ2-1; 9 bases agree with TRBD1. The CDR3 length is 15 residues. The V and J ends lost 6 bases and 4 bases, in that order; junction bases with no gene match: 7. Germline lookup yields CDR1 SGHTA and CDR2 FQGNSA. The CDR3 spells CASSFRDRVYNEQFF. DNA for the CDR3: TGTGCCAGCAGTTTCCGGGACAGGGTGTACAATGAGCAGTTCTTC.

The chain has TRBV28 and TRBJ1-4, with 7 bases aligning to TRBD1. CDR3 length: 15 residues. CDR1 and CDR2 from the germline V gene are MDHEN and SYDVKM. J gave up 4 bases and V 5 bases, and 7 bases lay outside the gene matches. CDR3 amino acids: CASSGHRGNNEKLFF. CDR3 coding DNA: TGTGCCAGCAGTGGACACAGGGGCAATAATGAAAAACTGTTTTTT.

The chain joins TRBV7-4 to TRBJ1-4; no definite D call. Trimming cost V 2 bases and J 3 bases, with 10 bases left between them. The germline V gene has CDR1 SGHVT and CDR2 SQSDAQ. There are 15 residues in the CDR3. CDR3 protein: CASSLKPVSNEKLFF. The DNA of the CDR3 is TGTGCCAGCAGCTTAAAGCCCGTTTCTAATGAAAAACTGTTTTTT.

In this sample, this clonotype turned up many times. J is TRBJ2-3 and V is TRBV29-1; the D gene is possibly TRBD2 (5 bases). The CDR3 has 13 amino acids. The V end lost 6 bases, the J end lost 1 base, and 11 bases lay between the germline ends. The germline V gene encodes CDR1 SQVTM and CDR2 ANQGSEA. The CDR3 DNA reads as TGCAGCGTAGTCCGGCGGGGCACAGATACGCAGTATTTT. Protein product: CSVVRRGTDTQYF.

The chain is built from TRBV6-2 or TRBV6-3 and TRBJ2-7; TRBD2 matches at 7 bases. CDR3 size: 12 residues. The germline V gene encodes CDR1 MNHEY and CDR2 SVGEGT. CDR3: CASGRLVWEQYF. The DNA for the CDR3 is TGTGCGTCCGGGAGGCTCGTTTGGGAGCAGTACTTC.

The rearrangement links TRBV2 to TRBJ2-7; D might be TRBD1 or TRBD2, each matching 5 bases. V lost 6 bases and J 6 bases, leaving 18 bases between the germline ends. The CDR3 is 14 residues long. The germline CDR1 and CDR2 sequences are SNHLY and FYNNEI. The CDR3 coding sequence is TGTGCCAGCAGCCGGGACCTCGGGACGGTCGAGCAGTACTTC. Translation gives CASSRDLGTVEQYF.

This clonotype was counted only a few times. This rearrangement joins TRBV12-3 or TRBV12-4 to TRBJ2-7; the match to TRBD2 covers 8 bases. Germline trimming cut 5 bases from V and 0 bases from J; bases unmatched to any gene: 9. This CDR3 has 16 amino acids. CDR3 sequence (DNA): TGTGCCAGCAGTCCCCAGAGCGGGGGCCGCTCCTACGAGCAGTACTTC. This translates into CASSPQSGGRSYEQYF.

The chain combines TRBV11-2 with TRBJ2-5, with D unclear. The V and J ends lost 1 base and 1 base respectively, with 10 bases between them. CDR3 length: 15 amino acids. The germline CDR1 and CDR2 sequences are SGHAT and FQNNGV. DNA of the CDR3: TGTGCCAGCAGCTTAGTAGGCGGCATCCAAGAGACCCAGTACTTC. Its protein product is CASSLVGGIQETQYF.

This chain joins TRBV20-1 and TRBJ2-1; 13 bases agree with TRBD2. Trimming cost V 2 bases and J 5 bases; bases outside gene matches: 15. Germline loops: CDR1 DFQATT, CDR2 SNEGSKA (reference sequence). The CDR3 is made up of 19 amino acids. CDR3 in DNA: TGCAGTGCTAGATGGGCAGGGGCCCAAGGACTAGCGGGGGACAATGAGCAGTTCTTC. Its protein is CSARWAGAQGLAGDNEQFF.

J is TRBJ1-2 and V is TRBV6-2 or TRBV6-3, with D uncertain. The CDR3 totals 13 residues. Germline CDR1 and CDR2: MNHEY and SVGEGT. V was shortened by 8 bases and J by 3 bases, with 13 bases between the two germline ends. The CDR3 sequence: CASGEGQYYGYTF. The CDR3 DNA reads TGTGCCAGCGGCGAAGGGCAGTACTATGGCTACACCTTC.

In this sample, this clonotype turned up a few times. The chain has TRBV14 and TRBJ1-1, with a tentative D call TRBD1 (5 bases). Germline V gene data show CDR1 as SGHDN and CDR2 as FVKESK. V was clipped by 7 bases and J by 1 base, with 16 bases between them. This CDR3 has 15 amino acids. The CDR3 DNA is TGTGCCAGCACCTCACTAGGGGTTCGGAACACTGAAGCTTTCTTT. Translating it yields CASTSLGVRNTEAFF. The full variable domain, with the rest looked up from reference TRBV14 and TRBJ1-1, is EAGVTQFPSHSVIEKGQTVTLRCDPISGHDNLYWYRRVMGKEIKFLLHFVKESKQDESGMPNNRFLAERTGGTYSTLKVQPAELEDSGVYFCASTSLGVRNTEAFFGQGTRLTVV.

The chain employs TRBV2 and TRBJ1-6; D might be TRBD1 (6 bases). In germline, CDR1 is SNHLY, CDR2 FYNNEI. The ends were cut back, 6 bases at V and 8 bases at J, with 17 bases in the middle. CDR3 size: 15 residues. The CDR3: CASSKRTDWDSPLHF. CDR3 DNA sequence: TGTGCCAGCAGCAAGAGGACAGATTGGGATTCACCCCTCCACTTT.